This record covers a single T cell receptor (beta chain). CDR3 length: 13 residues. Germline CDR1 reads SGDLS; CDR2 reads YYNGEE. V lost 0 bases to trimming and J lost 6 bases, with 4 bases between them. Measured with immunoSEQ multiplex PCR; TCRdb has only the in-frame clones, and not every one. This table holds some 45,000 clones, about 89% found once. The data were taken from a study of OX40 agonist ivuxolimab in advanced cancers. The chain carries TRBV9 and TRBJ1-6; D unclear. The input for sequencing was CD4+ or CD8+ T cells sorted from blood, taken in a trial of the OX40 agonist ivuxolimab. The origin of this receptor is an adult with an advanced solid tumor such as melanoma, head and neck, liver or kidney cancer. The CDR3 is CASSVGTNSPLHF. CDR3 nucleotide sequence: TGTGCCAGCAGCGTAGGGACTAATTCACCCCTCCACTTT.